The 22 T cell receptor beta chains presented below share a single source sample, sequenced in a study of human thymus T cells. Clones were sequenced by immunoSEQ multiplex PCR, and TCRdb holds only the in-frame ones, with some missing. The sample consists of 100,000 to 150,000 clones, just under 95% of them appearing once. In corrective heart surgery, resections were taken, and these provided the thymus tissue. Material: thymus tissue. All receptors derive from a boy in the first two years of life with a congenital heart defect but otherwise immunologically healthy.

This rearrangement joins TRBV9 to TRBJ2-7, with 11 bases fitting TRBD2. The CDR3 runs to 13 residues. The trim removed 4 bases at V and 7 bases at J, leaving 4 bases unmatched. Germline V gene data show CDR1 as SGDLS and CDR2 as YYNGEE. The CDR3 region has the DNA TGTGCCAGCAGCTGGGGGACTAGCGGTGAGCAGTACTTC. It yields the protein CASSWGTSGEQYF.

The chain combines TRBV4-3 with TRBJ1-2; TRBD1 agrees at 7 bases. The CDR3 runs 17 residues. Germline CDR1 and CDR2: LGHNA and YSLEER. The ends lost 0 bases at V and 8 bases at J; junction bases unmatched: 15. In nucleotides, the CDR3 is TGCGCCAGCAGCCAAGAGCAGCGGACAGGCCCTTTTGACGGCTACACCTTC. The encoded protein is CASSQEQRTGPFDGYTF.

The chain has TRBV6-4 and TRBJ2-3; D remains ambiguous. Germline V lookup: CDR1 MRHNA, CDR2 SNTAGT. V was cut by 4 bases and J by 3 bases, with 14 bases left in between. The CDR3 spans 15 residues. CDR3 amino acids: CASSVNGSGTDTQYF. The CDR3 DNA sequence: TGTGCCAGCAGTGTCAACGGGTCTGGGACAGATACGCAGTATTTT.

The chain couples TRBV4-3 to TRBJ1-3; 11 nucleotides line up with TRBD1. The CDR3 sequence is 18 residues long. V shed 4 bases, J shed 4 bases, and the junction held 12 bases outside the gene matches. CDR1 LGHNA and CDR2 YSLEER come from the germline V gene. The CDR3, as DNA: TGCGCCAGCAGCCCGCAAGACCGGGACAGGGGGTCCGGAAACACCATATATTTT. Protein product: CASSPQDRDRGSGNTIYF.

CDR3 residues: CASSRRASGGVDTQYF. The DNA for the CDR3 is TGTGCCAGCAGCCGGAGGGCTAGCGGGGGAGTGGATACGCAGTATTTT. V gene TRBV5-4 combines with J gene TRBJ2-3; 10 nucleotides line up with TRBD2. V lost 4 bases to trimming and J lost 6 bases; unmatched junction nucleotides: 11. Per the germline V gene, CDR1 is SGHNT and CDR2 is YYREEE (reference sequence). The CDR3 loop spans 16 amino acids.

V is TRBV21-1 and J is TRBJ1-5; the listed D gene, TRBD1, was not tested against the DNA. TRBV21-1 is an annotated pseudogene. The CDR3 is 14 residues long. CDR3 nucleotides: TGTGCCAGCAGCAGCCAGGGCCCCAATCAGCCCCAGCATTTT. Translated, it gives CASSSQGPNQPQHF.

J is TRBJ1-2 and V is TRBV19; 11 bases are shared with TRBD1. V lost 4 bases and J lost 3; bases outside the gene matches: 7. There are 16 residues in the CDR3. CDR1 LNHDA and CDR2 SQIVND come from the germline V gene (reference sequence). The CDR3 nucleotides are TGTGCCAGTAGTACGAGCGGACAGGGGGCGGACTATGGCTACACCTTC. As protein: CASSTSGQGADYGYTF.

V gene TRBV6-1 combines with J gene TRBJ2-7, with 10 bases matching TRBD1. V was pared by 3 bases and J by 6 bases, with 11 bases of the junction left unmatched. The CDR3 is 16 amino acids. Germline CDR1 reads MNHNS; CDR2 reads SASEGT. The CDR3 sequence is CASSDHRDRGPLEQYF. For the CDR3, the DNA is TGTGCCAGCAGTGATCACCGGGACAGGGGCCCCCTCGAGCAGTACTTC.

This chain links TRBV11-2 with TRBJ2-1, with D possibly being TRBD2 (7 bases). Trimming cost V 1 base and J 7 bases, with 14 bases left between them. This CDR3 is 15 amino acids long. From germline, CDR1 is SGHAT and CDR2 FQNNGV. CDR3 bases: TGTGCCAGCAGCTTAGGTGGCGGGGGCTGTAATGAGCAGTTCTTC. This gives the protein CASSLGGGGCNEQFF.

The V and J genes are TRBV5-4 and TRBJ2-2; D not resolved. Per the germline V gene, CDR1 is SGHNT and CDR2 is YYREEE (reference sequence). V shed 4 bases and J shed 0 bases, with 1 base lying between them. This CDR3 comprises 12 residues. This CDR3 reads CASSTNTGELFF. The CDR3, as DNA: TGTGCCAGCAGCACGAACACCGGGGAGCTGTTTTTT. Combining the CDR3 with reference TRBV5-4 and TRBJ2-2 gives the whole variable domain ETGVTQSPTHLIKTRGQQVTLRCSSQSGHNTVSWYQQALGQGPQFIFQYYREEENGRGNFPPRFSGLQFPNYSSELNVNALELDDSALYLCASSTNTGELFFGEGSRLTVL.

This rearrangement joins TRBV11-3 to TRBJ2-3; possibly TRBD1 or TRBD2 for D (7 bases each). In germline, CDR1 is SGHNT, CDR2 YENEEA. CDR3 length equals 18 residues. V lost 2 bases and J lost 5, with 23 bases in between. CDR3 amino acids: CASSLPPSTGREGDTQYF. CDR3 nucleotides: TGTGCCAGCAGCTTACCCCCCTCGACAGGGAGGGAAGGAGATACGCAGTATTTT.

Written as DNA, the CDR3 is TGCAGCGTACAAACAGGGTTGAAAGACACCGGGGAGCTGTTTTTT. It is translated as CSVQTGLKDTGELFF. V and J are TRBV29-1 and TRBJ2-2; D might be TRBD1 (6 bases). The CDR3 is made up of 15 amino acids. The germline CDR1 and CDR2 sequences are SQVTM and ANQGSEA. Trimming removed 6 bases from V and 3 bases from J, with 17 bases in between.

The chain combines TRBV2 with TRBJ2-5; D remains ambiguous. The CDR3 has 13 residues. The V end lost 5 bases, the J end lost 1 base, and 8 bases lay between the germline ends. Germline values: CDR1 SNHLY, CDR2 FYNNEI. The CDR3 nucleotides are TGTGCCAGCAGTAGGTATTTCCAAGAGACCCAGTACTTC. Translation gives CASSRYFQETQYF. The variable domain in full, completed from reference TRBV2 and TRBJ2-5, reads EPEVTQTPSHQVTQMGQEVILRCVPISNHLYFYWYRQILGQKVEFLVSFYNNEISEKSEIFDDQFSVERPDGSNFTLKIRSTKLEDSAMYFCASSRYFQETQYFGPGTRLLVL.

The count of this clone is one. The V gene is TRBV7-2, the J gene TRBJ1-2; D possibly corresponds to TRBD1 (6 bases). Looked up from germline, CDR1 is SGHTA and CDR2 is FQGNSA. Trimming removed 0 bases from V and 4 bases from J, with 15 bases in between. The CDR3 runs 16 residues. CDR3 coding DNA: TGTGCCAGCAGCTTAGCCCGGACAGAGATTGGCTATGGCTACACCTTC. Translation: CASSLARTEIGYGYTF.

This clone has a handful of counts. Lacking the conserved final phenylalanine or tryptophan, this CDR3 likely reflects a read error. The limits of the CDR3 on the DNA are not certain, so only TCRdb's listed CDR3 is given. CDR3 amino acids: CASSVRYRDGTSL. The rearrangement joins TRBV6-1 to TRBJ1-6. A total of 13 residues make up the CDR3, ends included. Germline V gene lookup returns CDR1 MNHNS and CDR2 SASEGT.

The V call is TRBV7-9, the J call TRBJ1-1; D gene uncertain. V lost 5 bases and J lost 0, with 22 bases in between. The CDR3 has 18 residues. Germline V gene lookup returns CDR1 SEHNR and CDR2 FQNEAQ (reference sequence). CDR3 bases: TGTGCCAGCAGCCCCGGGTATCGCCTGGAGCTTTTGAACACTGAAGCTTTCTTT. Translated, it gives CASSPGYRLELLNTEAFF.

This clone was found once. The chain is built from TRBV7-9 and TRBJ1-4; D is uncertain. Trimming stripped 5 bases from V and 6 bases from J, with 4 bases between. Germline CDR1 and CDR2: SEHNR and FQNEAQ (reference sequence). The CDR3 covers 11 residues. The CDR3 region is CASSRHEKLFF. In DNA, the CDR3 is TGTGCCAGCAGCCGTCATGAAAAACTGTTTTTT. Based on the CDR3 plus reference TRBV7-9 and TRBJ1-4, the full variable domain is DTGVSQNPRHKITKRGQNVTFRCDPISEHNRLYWYRQTLGQGPEFLTYFQNEAQLEKSRLLSDRFSAERPKGSFSTLEIQRTEQGDSAMYLCASSRHEKLFFGSGTQLSVL.

The gene calls are TRBV7-9 and TRBJ2-1; no clear D. This CDR3 region has 17 residues. Trimming shortened V by 1 base and J by 3 bases, and 16 bases separated the two germline ends. Germline V lookup: CDR1 SEHNR, CDR2 FQNEAQ (reference sequence). The CDR3 loop is CASSLGFRAHIYNEQFF. The CDR3 DNA reads as TGTGCCAGCAGCTTAGGGTTCCGTGCCCATATCTACAATGAGCAGTTCTTC. Together with reference TRBV7-9 and TRBJ2-1, the CDR3 gives the full variable domain: DTGVSQNPRHKITKRGQNVTFRCDPISEHNRLYWYRQTLGQGPEFLTYFQNEAQLEKSRLLSDRFSAERPKGSFSTLEIQRTEQGDSAMYLCASSLGFRAHIYNEQFFGPGTRLTVL.

This clone was recorded a few times. The V call is TRBV2, the J call TRBJ2-7; D ambiguous. The CDR3 covers 12 residues. V lost 1 base to trimming and J lost 2 bases, with 3 bases between them. CDR1 SNHLY and CDR2 FYNNEI come from the germline V gene. The CDR3 region has the DNA TGTGCCAGCAGTGAAGGAGCCTACGAGCAGTACTTC. Protein: CASSEGAYEQYF. Together with reference TRBV2 and TRBJ2-7, the CDR3 gives the full variable domain: EPEVTQTPSHQVTQMGQEVILRCVPISNHLYFYWYRQILGQKVEFLVSFYNNEISEKSEIFDDQFSVERPDGSNFTLKIRSTKLEDSAMYFCASSEGAYEQYFGPGTRLTVT.

V is TRBV19 and J is TRBJ1-5, with TRBD1 as a possible D gene (6 bases). The germline V gene has CDR1 LNHDA and CDR2 SQIVND (reference sequence). This CDR3 has 16 residues. Between the trimmed V and J ends, which lost 4 bases and 5 bases, there was a span of 18 bases. The chain's CDR3 is CASSTLRQDLDQPQHF. The CDR3 bases are TGTGCCAGTAGTACCCTACGACAGGATCTCGATCAGCCCCAGCATTTT.

The chain carries TRBV5-4 and TRBJ2-3; 7 bases match TRBD1. The V gene end was trimmed by 4 bases and the J gene end by 0 bases; junction bases not matched to a gene: 5. Germline-derived CDR1 and CDR2 are SGHNT and YYREEE (reference sequence). The CDR3 totals 15 residues. The CDR3 sequence: CASSVGTASTDTQYF. The CDR3, as DNA: TGTGCCAGCAGCGTCGGGACAGCTAGCACAGATACGCAGTATTTT.

This chain links TRBV14 with TRBJ2-5; D is uncertain. The CDR3 runs 13 residues. Germline V gene sequence: CDR1 SGHDN, CDR2 FVKESK. Deletions cut 2 bases from V and 1 base from J, with 5 bases between. In nucleotides, the CDR3 is TGTGCCAGCAGCCAAAGGCTCCAAGAGACCCAGTACTTC. Its protein product is CASSQRLQETQYF.